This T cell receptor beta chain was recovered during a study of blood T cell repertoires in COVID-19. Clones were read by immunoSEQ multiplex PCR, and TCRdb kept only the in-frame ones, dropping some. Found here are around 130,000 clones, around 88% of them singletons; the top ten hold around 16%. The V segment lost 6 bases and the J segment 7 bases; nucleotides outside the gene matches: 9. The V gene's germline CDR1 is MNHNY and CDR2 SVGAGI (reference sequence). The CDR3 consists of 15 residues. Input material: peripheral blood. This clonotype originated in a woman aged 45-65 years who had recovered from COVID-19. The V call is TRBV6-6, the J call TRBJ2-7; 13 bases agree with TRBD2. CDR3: CASSLGLAGVGEQYF. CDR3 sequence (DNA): TGTGCCAGCAGCCTTGGACTAGCGGGAGTAGGAGAGCAGTACTTC.